The 27 T cell receptor beta chains below come from one sample, sequenced in a study of T cell responses to AZD1222 COVID-19 vaccine. Only in-frame clones appear in the TCRdb table, and some are missing; sequencing was by immunoSEQ multiplex PCR. The table has about 150,000 clones, around 85% seen once; the top ten hold 0.85% to 1.2%. The sequencing here drew on peripheral blood, taken 28 days after the second AZD1222 dose. These receptors came from an adult who received the AZD1222 COVID-19 vaccine.

CDR3 sequence (DNA): TGCGCCAGCAGCCAAACTAGGGGGCCTACTAGTGCGGAGACCCAGTACTTC. Residues: CASSQTRGPTSAETQYF. The rearrangement links TRBV4-1 to TRBJ2-5; 7 nucleotides agree with TRBD1. The CDR3 has 17 residues. Germline assignment: CDR1 MGHRA and CDR2 YSYEKL. The V and J ends lost 2 bases and 5 bases, in that order; junction bases with no gene match: 14.

The V and J genes are TRBV7-2 and TRBJ1-2; D gene unclear. Trimming removed 1 base at V and 4 bases at J, with 7 bases between. The CDR3 runs to 13 residues. Germline loops: CDR1 SGHTA, CDR2 FQGNSA. DNA of the CDR3: TGTGCCAGCAGCTTAGACACCTTCTATGGCTACACCTTC. Translation: CASSLDTFYGYTF.

The chain couples TRBV27 to TRBJ1-1, with 7 bases matching TRBD1. Germline-derived CDR1 and CDR2 are MNHEY and SMNVEV (reference sequence). The CDR3 is made up of 13 amino acids. The J segment lost 10 bases and the V segment lost 6 bases, leaving 11 bases of the junction unmatched. CDR3 DNA: TGTGCCAGCAGGGAACCCGGGACAGTGAGAGCTTTCTTT. This translates into CASREPGTVRAFF.

The chain links TRBV12-3 or TRBV12-4 to TRBJ1-6; perhaps TRBD1 as D (5 bases). The CDR3 extends over 13 amino acids. The V gene lost 6 bases and the J gene lost 6 bases, with 9 bases spanning the gap. CDR3 sequence: CASSRDLNSPLHF. CDR3 in DNA: TGTGCCAGCAGCCGGGACCTTAATTCACCCCTCCACTTT.

The chain carries TRBV2 and TRBJ2-1; the D call may be TRBD1 or TRBD2 (6 bases each). V dropped 6 bases and J dropped 9 bases, with 15 bases sitting between them. This CDR3 region has 13 residues. The germline V gene has CDR1 SNHLY and CDR2 FYNNEI. CDR3 bases: TGTGCCAGCAGCTCCCTACAGGGAGGTGAGCAGTTCTTC. Its translation is CASSSLQGGEQFF.

This chain connects TRBV19 to TRBJ1-1, with TRBD1 identical over 7 bases. CDR1 and CDR2 (germline): LNHDA, SQIVND (reference sequence). CDR3 size: 19 residues. V lost 9 bases, J lost 5 bases, and 27 bases stayed unmatched. The CDR3 nucleotides read TGTGCCAGCTCATTTCCCTTCCCGACAGGGAGGGGGCTTGGGACTGAAGCTTTCTTT. This gives the protein CASSFPFPTGRGLGTEAFF.

The gene calls are TRBV10-2 and TRBJ1-6; tentative D call: TRBD1 (5 bases). The CDR3 contains 13 residues. Germline-derived CDR1 and CDR2 are WSHSY and SAAADI. Trimming took 8 bases from V and 7 from J, leaving 12 bases between them. The CDR3 region has the DNA TGCGCCAGCCAGGGCTGGGGGAATTCACCCCTCCACTTT. Protein: CASQGWGNSPLHF.

This rearrangement joins TRBV3-1 (or the pseudogene TRBV3-2) to TRBJ1-1, with D possibly TRBD1 on 5 matching bases. Trimming left V 3 bases short and J 5 bases short, with 19 bases between. The CDR3 has 16 residues. Germline V CDR1 and CDR2: LGHDT, YNNKEL (reference sequence). CDR3 sequence reads: CASSHRAGVTSTEAFF. The CDR3 DNA follows: TGTGCCAGCAGCCACAGGGCTGGGGTGACTTCAACTGAAGCTTTCTTT.

V gene TRBV6-4 combines with J gene TRBJ2-2; no clear D gene. V was shortened by 0 bases and J by 3 bases, with 5 bases between the two germline ends. This CDR3 region has 14 residues. CDR1 and CDR2 (germline): MRHNA, SNTAGT. CDR3 region: CASSDSRHTGELFF. The CDR3 DNA reads as TGTGCCAGCAGTGACTCGAGGCACACCGGGGAGCTGTTTTTT.

The chain has TRBV7-8 and TRBJ1-5; 9 nucleotides agree with TRBD1. The V gene end was trimmed by 6 bases and the J gene end by 5 bases; junction bases not matched to a gene: 14. This CDR3 spans 17 amino acids. The germline V gene encodes CDR1 SGHVS and CDR2 FQNEAQ. The CDR3 loop reads CASSRDRVQTNYQPQHF. CDR3 DNA: TGTGCCAGCAGTCGGGACAGGGTCCAAACAAATTATCAGCCCCAGCATTTT.

The chain links TRBV4-1 to TRBJ1-5; weak D call: TRBD1 (5 bases). V was pared by 0 bases and J by 2 bases, with 20 bases between. This CDR3 is built from 19 residues. Germline V gene sequence: CDR1 MGHRA, CDR2 YSYEKL. Here the CDR3 reads CASSQDPRQVGRGNQPQHF. Here the CDR3 DNA reads TGCGCCAGCAGCCAAGACCCCCGCCAAGTCGGCAGGGGCAATCAGCCCCAGCATTTT.

CDR3 coding DNA: TGTGCCAGCAGCTTGGCAGGGGTCGGGGGAGAGACCCAGTACTTC. Its translation: CASSLAGVGGETQYF. The J gene is TRBJ2-5, the V gene TRBV5-4; the D call may be TRBD1 or TRBD2 (6 bases each). The V end lost 0 bases, the J end lost 4 bases, and 13 bases lay between the germline ends. Per the germline V gene, CDR1 is SGHNT and CDR2 is YYREEE (reference sequence). The CDR3 length is 15 residues.

This chain connects TRBV4-1 to TRBJ1-3, with TRBD1 as a possible D gene (5 bases). V was pared by 4 bases and J by 4 bases, with 17 bases between. The CDR3 length is 16 residues. Germline V gene data show CDR1 as MGHRA and CDR2 as YSYEKL. CDR3 bases: TGCGCCAGCAGCCCTCGGGGCGGCGTATTGGGAAACACCATATATTTT. This translates into CASSPRGGVLGNTIYF.

This chain uses TRBV4-3 with TRBJ1-1, with a possible D match to TRBD1 (6 bases). CDR1 LGHNA and CDR2 YSLEER come from the germline V gene. Trimming took 4 bases from V and 5 from J, leaving 23 bases between them. The CDR3 covers 17 residues. CDR3 in amino acids: CASSPEGGDGVETEAFF. The CDR3 nucleotides read TGCGCCAGCAGCCCCGAGGGGGGGGACGGAGTGGAGACTGAAGCTTTCTTT.

V gene TRBV5-4 combines with J gene TRBJ1-1, with D perhaps matching TRBD1 (5 bases). Trimming removed 3 bases at V and 6 bases at J, with 6 bases between. CDR1 and CDR2 (germline): SGHNT, YYREEE (reference sequence). The CDR3 loop spans 11 amino acids. In DNA form, the CDR3 reads TGTGCCAGCAGCTGGGGGGCTGAAGCTTTCTTT. Amino acids: CASSWGAEAFF.

The rearrangement uses TRBV4-3 and TRBJ2-1; D gene ambiguous. The CDR3 totals 13 residues. Germline V gene data show CDR1 as LGHNA and CDR2 as YSLEER. Trimming stripped 3 bases from V and 2 bases from J, with 5 bases between. The CDR3 region has the DNA TGCGCCAGCAGCCAGTCTACCTACAATGAGCAGTTCTTC. Amino acid sequence: CASSQSTYNEQFF.

The chain employs TRBV5-5 and TRBJ1-2, with D unresolved. CDR3 length: 13 amino acids. Per the germline V gene, CDR1 is SGHKS and CDR2 is YYEKEE (reference sequence). Trimming cost V 2 bases and J 0 bases, with 5 bases left between them. CDR3 protein: CASSFPPNYGYTF. The CDR3 DNA is TGTGCCAGCAGCTTCCCGCCTAACTATGGCTACACCTTC. The variable domain in full, with the rest retrieved from reference TRBV5-5 and TRBJ1-2, is DAGVTQSPTHLIKTRGQQVTLRCSPISGHKSVSWYQQVLGQGPQFIFQYYEKEERGRGNFPDRFSARQFPNYSSELNVNALLLGDSALYLCASSFPPNYGYTFGSGTRLTVV.

The J gene is TRBJ2-7, the V gene TRBV5-1; 10 bases fit TRBD2. The CDR3 covers 17 residues. V lost 2 bases and J lost 1; bases outside the gene matches: 9. Germline V gives CDR1 SGHRS, CDR2 YFSETQ. CDR3 residues: CASSLTRTSGRSYEQYF. CDR3 bases: TGCGCCAGCAGCTTAACCCGGACTAGCGGTCGTTCCTACGAGCAGTACTTC.

The chain combines TRBV9 with TRBJ1-5; D perhaps matches TRBD1 (5 bases). The CDR3 runs to 13 residues. Trimming left V 0 bases short and J 6 bases short, with 7 bases between. CDR1 and CDR2 from the germline V gene are SGDLS and YYNGEE. The CDR3 nucleotides read TGTGCCAGCAGCGTAGATGGGACTCAGCCCCAGCATTTT. Protein: CASSVDGTQPQHF.

The chain combines TRBV6-1 with TRBJ2-7; tentative D call: TRBD1 (6 bases). Trimming stripped 0 bases from V and 0 bases from J, with 21 bases between. The CDR3 extends over 19 amino acids. The germline V gene encodes CDR1 MNHNS and CDR2 SASEGT. DNA for the CDR3: TGTGCCAGCAGTGAAGCGGATCCGGACAGCCCTTTTAGCTCCTACGAGCAGTACTTC. Its protein is CASSEADPDSPFSSYEQYF.

The chain carries TRBV6-4 and TRBJ1-6, with 7 bases fitting TRBD1. From germline, CDR1 is MRHNA and CDR2 SNTAGT. The junction had 6 bases not matched to a gene; V was cut back by 1 base and J by 0 bases. This CDR3 spans 18 amino acids. The CDR3 nucleotides are TGTGCCAGCAGTGACTGCGGACAGGAAAGCTCCTATAATTCACCCCTCCACTTT. Amino acid sequence: CASSDCGQESSYNSPLHF.

The chain is built from TRBV12-3 or TRBV12-4 and TRBJ2-7, with 7 nucleotides matching TRBD2. The junction had 4 bases not matched to a gene; V was cut back by 8 bases and J by 6 bases. This CDR3 has 11 residues. This chain's CDR3 is CASRGGPEQYF. CDR3 coding DNA: TGTGCCAGCCGCGGGGGTCCCGAGCAGTACTTC.

This sequence joins TRBV10-3 and TRBJ2-5; 9 nucleotides align to TRBD2. This CDR3 spans 13 amino acids. Trimming took 5 bases from V and 3 from J; bases not matched to a gene: 1. CDR1 is ENHRY and CDR2 is SYGVKD in the germline V gene. In DNA, the CDR3 is TGTGCCATCAGTTTAGCGGGGGAAGAGACCCAGTACTTC. Translating gives CAISLAGEETQYF.

The chain joins TRBV7-9 to TRBJ2-7; 10 bases line up with TRBD2. V lost 7 bases and J lost 4; bases outside the gene matches: 10. The CDR3 totals 15 residues. The V gene's germline CDR1 is SEHNR and CDR2 FQNEAQ (reference sequence). This CDR3 reads CASTPLSGGFYEQYF. CDR3 coding DNA: TGTGCCAGCACCCCCCTTAGCGGGGGGTTTTACGAGCAGTACTTC.

V usage is TRBV7-7 and J usage is TRBJ1-1; D gene ambiguous. Germline V gives CDR1 SSHAT, CDR2 FNYEAQ (reference sequence). V lost 5 bases and J lost 2, with 9 bases in between. This CDR3 has 13 amino acids. DNA of the CDR3: TGTGCCAGCAGCCGAACGAGAAACACTGAAGCTTTCTTT. Its protein product is CASSRTRNTEAFF.

The chain carries TRBV6-5 and TRBJ2-3; D possibly corresponds to TRBD2 (5 bases). This CDR3 comprises 14 residues. Germline V CDR1 and CDR2: MNHEY, SVGAGI. Trimming stripped 7 bases from V and 5 bases from J, with 16 bases between. The CDR3 protein is CASNGGWTGDTQYF. The CDR3 DNA sequence: TGTGCCAGCAATGGAGGCTGGACGGGAGATACGCAGTATTTT.

This chain connects TRBV27 to TRBJ1-2, with 7 bases that match TRBD1. V was pared by 5 bases and J by 4 bases, with 22 bases of the junction left unmatched. CDR1 is MNHEY, CDR2 SMNVEV, per germline (reference sequence). The CDR3 contains 19 residues. The CDR3, as DNA: TGTGCCAGCAGTCCAAGAAACCCGTTCGTAAGGGGGCGCTTCTATGGCTACACCTTC. Residues: CASSPRNPFVRGRFYGYTF.